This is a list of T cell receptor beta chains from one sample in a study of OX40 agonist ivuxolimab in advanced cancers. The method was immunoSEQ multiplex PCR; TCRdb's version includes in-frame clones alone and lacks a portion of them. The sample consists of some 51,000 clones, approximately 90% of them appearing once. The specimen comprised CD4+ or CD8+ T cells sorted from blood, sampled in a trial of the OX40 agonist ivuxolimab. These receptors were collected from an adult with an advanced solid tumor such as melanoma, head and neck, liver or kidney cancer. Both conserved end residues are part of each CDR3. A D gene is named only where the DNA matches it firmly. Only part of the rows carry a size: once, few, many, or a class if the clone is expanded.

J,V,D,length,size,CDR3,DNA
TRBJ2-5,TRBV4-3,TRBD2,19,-,CASSQELAGGGLIQETQYF,TGCGCCAGCAGCCAGGAACTAGCGGGGGGTGGCCTAATTCAAGAGACCCAGTACTTC
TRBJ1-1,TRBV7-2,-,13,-,CASSWPGGSEAFF,TGTGCCAGCAGTTGGCCAGGTGGGTCTGAAGCTTTCTTT
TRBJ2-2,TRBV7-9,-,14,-,CASSPPRPAGELFF,TGTGCCAGCAGCCCCCCCCGGCCGGCCGGGGAGCTGTTTTTT
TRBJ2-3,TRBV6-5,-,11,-,CASVFADTQYF,TGTGCCAGTGTTTTCGCAGATACGCAGTATTTT
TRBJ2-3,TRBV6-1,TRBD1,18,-,CASSEIKGAGGLTDTQYF,TGTGCCAGCAGTGAAATAAAAGGTGCAGGGGGCCTCACAGATACGCAGTATTTT
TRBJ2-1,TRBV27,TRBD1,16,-,CASSLGTVASYNEQFF,TGTGCCAGCAGTTTAGGGACAGTTGCATCCTACAATGAGCAGTTCTTC
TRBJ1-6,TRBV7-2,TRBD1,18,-,CASSFLLPGQSTNSPLHF,TGTGCCAGCAGCTTCTTACTTCCGGGACAGTCGACCAATTCACCCCTCCACTTT
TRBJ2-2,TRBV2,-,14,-,CASSEFGGPGELFF,TGTGCCAGCAGTGAATTTGGGGGACCCGGGGAGCTGTTTTTT
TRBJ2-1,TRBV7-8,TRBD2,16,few,CASSPLGSGGVDEQFF,TGTGCCAGCAGCCCCCTGGGTAGCGGGGGAGTAGATGAGCAGTTCTTC
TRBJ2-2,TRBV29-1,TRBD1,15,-,CSVAGQGENSGELFF,TGCAGCGTTGCCGGACAGGGGGAAAATAGCGGGGAGCTGTTTTTT
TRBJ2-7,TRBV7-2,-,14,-,CASSFVEGGYEQYF,TGTGCCAGCAGCTTCGTTGAGGGCGGCTACGAGCAGTACTTC
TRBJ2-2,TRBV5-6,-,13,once,CASSLGRAGELFF,TGTGCCAGCAGCTTGGGCAGGGCCGGGGAGCTGTTTTTT
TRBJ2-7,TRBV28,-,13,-,CASSLEVAYEQYF,TGTGCCAGCAGTTTAGAGGTCGCCTACGAGCAGTACTTC
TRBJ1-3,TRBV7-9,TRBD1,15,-,CASSTTGGSGNTIYF,TGTGCCAGCAGTACCACAGGGGGCTCTGGAAACACCATATATTTT
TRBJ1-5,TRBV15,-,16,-,CATSRDQGRSNQPQHF,TGTGCCACCAGCAGAGATCAGGGCCGGAGCAATCAGCCCCAGCATTTT
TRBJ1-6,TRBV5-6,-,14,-,CASSLDQRNSPLHF,TGTGCCAGCAGCTTGGATCAGCGTAATTCACCCCTCCACTTT
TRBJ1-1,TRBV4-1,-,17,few,CASSQEERQWMNTEAFF,TGCGCCAGCAGCCAAGAGGAAAGGCAATGGATGAACACTGAAGCTTTCTTT
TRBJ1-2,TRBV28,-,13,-,CASSSSPGYGYTF,TGTGCCAGCAGTTCCAGTCCAGGGTACGGCTACACCTTC
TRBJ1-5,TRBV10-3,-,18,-,CAISESLEDSSINQPQHF,TGTGCCATCAGTGAGTCCCTGGAAGACAGTTCTATCAATCAGCCCCAGCATTTT
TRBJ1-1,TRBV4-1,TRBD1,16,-,CASTLLQTGGNTEAFF,TGCGCCAGCACCCTCCTTCAGACAGGGGGAAACACTGAAGCTTTCTTT
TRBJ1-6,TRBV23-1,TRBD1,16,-,CASSPALTGRNSPLHF,TGCGCCAGCAGTCCGGCCTTGACAGGGAGAAATTCACCCCTCCACTTT
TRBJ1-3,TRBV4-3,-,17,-,CASSRPEGTSGGNTIYF,TGCGCCAGCAGCCGTCCCGAGGGAACCTCTGGAGGAAACACCATATATTTT
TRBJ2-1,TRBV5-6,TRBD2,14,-,CASSLGLARHEQFF,TGTGCCAGCAGCTTGGGACTAGCGAGGCATGAGCAGTTCTTC
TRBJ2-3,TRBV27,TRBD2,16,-,CASSSSSGGTTDTQYF,TGTGCCAGCAGTTCCTCTAGCGGGGGGACCACAGATACGCAGTATTTT
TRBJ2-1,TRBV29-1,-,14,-,CSVEGASPYNEQFF,TGCAGCGTTGAAGGCGCCAGCCCCTACAATGAGCAGTTCTTC
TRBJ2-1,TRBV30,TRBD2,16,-,CAWSVLAGALYNEQFF,TGTGCCTGGAGTGTACTAGCGGGGGCTCTCTACAATGAGCAGTTCTTC
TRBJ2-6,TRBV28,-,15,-,CASSFRPLGANVLTF,TGTGCCAGCAGTTTTCGGCCGCTTGGGGCCAACGTCCTGACTTTC
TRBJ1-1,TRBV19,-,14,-,CASSIDRGRNEAFF,TGTGCCAGTAGTATAGATAGGGGGAGGAATGAAGCTTTCTTT
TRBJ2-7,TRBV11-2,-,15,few,CASSLAWESSYEQYF,TGTGCCAGCAGCTTAGCTTGGGAGAGCTCCTACGAGCAGTACTTC
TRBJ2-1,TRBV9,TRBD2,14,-,CASSLAGGVREQFF,TGTGCCAGCAGCCTCGCGGGAGGGGTTAGAGAGCAGTTCTTC
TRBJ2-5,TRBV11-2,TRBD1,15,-,CASSPGTGGLKTQYF,TGTGCCAGCAGCCCGGGGACAGGGGGCCTAAAGACCCAGTACTTC
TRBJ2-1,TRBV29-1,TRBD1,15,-,CSVEGTGVGINEQFF,TGCAGCGTTGAAGGGACAGGGGTGGGTATCAATGAGCAGTTCTTC
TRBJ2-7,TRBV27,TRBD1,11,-,CAIGTGDEQYF,TGTGCCATCGGGACAGGGGACGAGCAGTACTTC
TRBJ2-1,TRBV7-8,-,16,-,CASSLGAGPLPDEQFF,TGTGCCAGCAGCTTAGGTGCCGGGCCCCTTCCCGATGAGCAGTTCTTC
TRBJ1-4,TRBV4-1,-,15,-,CASSQTLNVAEKLFF,TGCGCCAGCAGCCAAACTTTAAATGTTGCTGAAAAACTGTTTTTT
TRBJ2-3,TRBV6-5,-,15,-,CASSYEGGNTDTQYF,TGTGCCAGCAGTTACGAGGGCGGGAACACAGATACGCAGTATTTT
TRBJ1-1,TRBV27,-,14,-,CASSSAGANTEAFF,TGTGCCAGCAGTTCGGCGGGCGCGAACACTGAAGCTTTCTTT
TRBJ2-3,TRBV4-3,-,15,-,CASSQVPSAPDTQYF,TGCGCCAGCAGCCAAGTTCCCTCCGCCCCGGATACGCAGTATTTT
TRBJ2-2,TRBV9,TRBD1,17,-,CASSEPGTGGNTGELFF,TGTGCCAGCAGCGAGCCCGGGACAGGGGGAAACACCGGGGAGCTGTTTTTT
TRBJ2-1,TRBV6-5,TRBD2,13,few,CASSYLAGDPEFF,TGTGCCAGCAGTTACCTAGCGGGGGACCCGGAGTTCTTC
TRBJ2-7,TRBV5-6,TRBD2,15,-,CASSLPVAGSWEQYF,TGTGCCAGCAGCTTGCCAGTAGCGGGGTCTTGGGAGCAGTACTTC
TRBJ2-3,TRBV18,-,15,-,CASSREGGDTDTQYF,TGTGCCAGCTCAAGAGAGGGGGGGGACACAGATACGCAGTATTTT
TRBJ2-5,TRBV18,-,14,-,CASSPTGNQETQYF,TGTGCCAGCTCACCTACAGGAAACCAAGAGACCCAGTACTTC
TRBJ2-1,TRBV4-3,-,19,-,CASSQDSLGGESSYNEQFF,TGCGCCAGCAGCCAAGACTCCTTAGGGGGGGAGAGCTCCTACAATGAGCAGTTCTTC
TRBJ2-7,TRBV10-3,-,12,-,CAISGQDYEQYF,TGTGCCATCAGTGGACAGGACTACGAGCAGTACTTC
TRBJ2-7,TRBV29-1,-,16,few,CSAEVLVPQGGYEQYF,TGCAGCGCCGAGGTCTTGGTTCCGCAGGGGGGCTACGAGCAGTACTTC
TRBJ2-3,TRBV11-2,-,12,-,CASSLDGHTQYF,TGTGCCAGCAGCTTAGATGGGCATACGCAGTATTTT
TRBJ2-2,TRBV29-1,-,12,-,CSAHDSHGELFF,TGCAGCGCCCATGACAGCCACGGGGAGCTGTTTTTT
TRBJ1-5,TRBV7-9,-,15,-,CASSAYGVGNQPQHF,TGTGCCAGCAGCGCGTACGGGGTAGGCAATCAGCCCCAGCATTTT
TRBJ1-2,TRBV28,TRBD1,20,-,CASSPIKSLRDRDSIGGYTF,TGTGCCAGCAGTCCAATCAAGTCCCTCCGGGACAGGGACTCAATCGGTGGCTACACCTTC
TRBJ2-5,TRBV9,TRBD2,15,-,CASSASGGRQETQYF,TGTGCCAGCAGCGCCAGCGGGGGGAGGCAAGAGACCCAGTACTTC
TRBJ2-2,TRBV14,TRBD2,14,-,CASSPRGGTGELFF,TGTGCCAGCAGCCCCCGGGGGGGCACCGGGGAGCTGTTTTTT
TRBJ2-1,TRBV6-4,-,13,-,CASSERTYNEQFF,TGTGCCAGCAGTGAACGGACCTACAATGAGCAGTTCTTC
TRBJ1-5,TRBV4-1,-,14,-,CASSHGAINQPQHF,TGCGCCAGCAGCCACGGGGCAATCAATCAGCCCCAGCATTTT
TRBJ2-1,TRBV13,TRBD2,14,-,CASSSGTTSNEQFF,TGTGCCAGCAGCTCCGGGACTACCTCCAATGAGCAGTTCTTC
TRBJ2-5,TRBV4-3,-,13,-,CASSQDRPETQYF,TGCGCCAGCAGCCAAGACAGGCCAGAGACCCAGTACTTC
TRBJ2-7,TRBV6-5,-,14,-,CASSESPGNDEQYF,TGTGCCAGCAGCGAAAGTCCAGGGAACGACGAGCAGTACTTC